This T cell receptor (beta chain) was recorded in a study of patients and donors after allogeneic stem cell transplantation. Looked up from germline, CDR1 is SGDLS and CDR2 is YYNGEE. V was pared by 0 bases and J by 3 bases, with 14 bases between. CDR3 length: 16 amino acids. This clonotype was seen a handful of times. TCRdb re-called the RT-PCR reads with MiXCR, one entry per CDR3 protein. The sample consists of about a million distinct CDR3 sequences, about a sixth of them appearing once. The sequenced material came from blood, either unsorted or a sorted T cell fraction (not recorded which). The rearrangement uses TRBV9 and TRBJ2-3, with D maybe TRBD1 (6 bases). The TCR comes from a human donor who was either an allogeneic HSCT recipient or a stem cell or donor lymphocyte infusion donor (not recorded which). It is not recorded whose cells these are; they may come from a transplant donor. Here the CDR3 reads CASSVDRVSGTDTQYF. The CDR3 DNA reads TGTGCCAGCAGCGTAGACAGGGTCTCGGGGACAGATACGCAGTATTTT.